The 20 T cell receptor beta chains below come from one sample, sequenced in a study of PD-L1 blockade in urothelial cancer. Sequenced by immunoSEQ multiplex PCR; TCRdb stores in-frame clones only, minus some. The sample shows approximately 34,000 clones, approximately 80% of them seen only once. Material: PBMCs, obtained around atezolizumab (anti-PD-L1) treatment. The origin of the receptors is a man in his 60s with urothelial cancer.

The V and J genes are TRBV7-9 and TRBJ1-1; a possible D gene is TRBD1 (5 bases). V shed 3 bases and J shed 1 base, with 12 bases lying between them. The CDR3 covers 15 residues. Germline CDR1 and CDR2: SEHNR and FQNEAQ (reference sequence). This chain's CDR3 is CASSLWGDANTEAFF. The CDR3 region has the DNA TGTGCCAGCAGCTTGTGGGGGGATGCGAACACTGAAGCTTTCTTT.

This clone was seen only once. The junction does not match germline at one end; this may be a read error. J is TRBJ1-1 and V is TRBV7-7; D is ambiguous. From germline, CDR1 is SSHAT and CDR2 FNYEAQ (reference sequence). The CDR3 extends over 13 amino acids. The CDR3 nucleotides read TGTGCTAGCAGCTTAGCGGTGGGGAGGGAAGCTTTCTTT. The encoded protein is CASSLAVGREAFF. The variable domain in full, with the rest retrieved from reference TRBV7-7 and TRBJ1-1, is GAGVSQSPRYKVTKRGQDVTLRCDPISSHATLYWYQQALGQGPEFLTYFNYEAQPDKSGLPSDRFSAERPEGSISTLTIQRTEQRDSAMYRCASSLAVGREAFFGQGTRLTVV.

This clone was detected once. Here the CDR3 DNA reads TGTGCCAGCAGCAAATTTAGCGGGGTATCAGATACGCAGTATTTT. Protein: CASSKFSGVSDTQYF. V usage is TRBV4-2 and J usage is TRBJ2-3; 8 bases align to TRBD2. Germline V gene data show CDR1 as LGHNA and CDR2 as YNFKEQ. The length of the CDR3 is 15 residues. V shed 5 bases, J shed 4 bases, and the junction held 8 bases outside the gene matches.

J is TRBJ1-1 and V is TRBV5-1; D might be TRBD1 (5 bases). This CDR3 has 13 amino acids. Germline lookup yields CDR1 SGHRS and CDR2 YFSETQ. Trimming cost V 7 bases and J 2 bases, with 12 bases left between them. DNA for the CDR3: TGCGCCAGCTTTCTTCAGGGAAACACTGAAGCTTTCTTT. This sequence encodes CASFLQGNTEAFF.

CDR3 residues: CASRGQGAAPEAFF. The CDR3 bases are TGCGCCAGCAGGGGACAGGGAGCAGCTCCTGAAGCTTTCTTT. The chain carries TRBV5-1 and TRBJ1-1; TRBD1 matches at 9 bases. The CDR3 has 14 amino acids. V lost 5 bases and J lost 6; bases outside the gene matches: 8. Germline V lookup: CDR1 SGHRS, CDR2 YFSETQ.

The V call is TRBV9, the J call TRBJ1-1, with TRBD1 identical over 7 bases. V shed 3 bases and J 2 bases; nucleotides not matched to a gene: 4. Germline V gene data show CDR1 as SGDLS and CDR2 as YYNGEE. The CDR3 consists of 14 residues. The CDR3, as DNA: TGTGCCAGCAGCGACAGGGGAAGAAACACTGAAGCTTTCTTT. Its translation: CASSDRGRNTEAFF.

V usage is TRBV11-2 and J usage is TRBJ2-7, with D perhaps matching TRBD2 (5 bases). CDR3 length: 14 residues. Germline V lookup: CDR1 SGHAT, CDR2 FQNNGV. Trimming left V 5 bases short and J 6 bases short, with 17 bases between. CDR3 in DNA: TGTGCCAGCAGCCCTCTTCTGGCAGCGGTCGAGCAGTACTTC. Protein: CASSPLLAAVEQYF.

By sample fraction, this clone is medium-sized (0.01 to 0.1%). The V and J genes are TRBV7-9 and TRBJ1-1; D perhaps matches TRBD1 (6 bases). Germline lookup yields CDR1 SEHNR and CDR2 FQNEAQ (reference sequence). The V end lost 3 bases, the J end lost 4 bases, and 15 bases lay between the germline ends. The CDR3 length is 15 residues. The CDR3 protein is CASSFSRGLGTEAFF. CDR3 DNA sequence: TGTGCCAGCAGCTTTTCCAGGGGATTGGGCACTGAAGCTTTCTTT.

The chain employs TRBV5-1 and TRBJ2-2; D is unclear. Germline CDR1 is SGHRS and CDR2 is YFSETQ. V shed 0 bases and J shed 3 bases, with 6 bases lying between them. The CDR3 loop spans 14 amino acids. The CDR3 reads CASSLGGDTGELFF. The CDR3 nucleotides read TGCGCCAGCAGCTTGGGCGGCGACACCGGGGAGCTGTTTTTT.

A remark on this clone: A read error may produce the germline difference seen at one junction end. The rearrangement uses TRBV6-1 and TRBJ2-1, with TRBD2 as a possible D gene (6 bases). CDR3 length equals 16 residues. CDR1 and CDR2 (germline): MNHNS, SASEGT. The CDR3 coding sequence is TGTGCCAGCAGTGCGACGCGGGACGCCTCTAGCCGACGGTTGGTCTTC. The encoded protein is CASSATRDASSRRLVF.

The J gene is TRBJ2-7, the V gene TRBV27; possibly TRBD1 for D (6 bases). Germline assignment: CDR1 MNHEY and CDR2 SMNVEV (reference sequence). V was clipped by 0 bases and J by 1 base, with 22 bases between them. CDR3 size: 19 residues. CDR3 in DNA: TGTGCCAGCAGTTTATCGTCCCCGGTGGGCAGGGGTCCTTCCTACGAGCAGTACTTC. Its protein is CASSLSSPVGRGPSYEQYF.

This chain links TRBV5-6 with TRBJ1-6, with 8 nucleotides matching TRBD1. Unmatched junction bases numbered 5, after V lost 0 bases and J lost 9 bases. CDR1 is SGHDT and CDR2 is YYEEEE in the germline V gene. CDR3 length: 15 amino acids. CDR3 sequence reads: CASSLAGGKGSPLHF. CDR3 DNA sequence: TGTGCCAGCAGCTTGGCAGGGGGCAAAGGTTCACCCCTCCACTTT.

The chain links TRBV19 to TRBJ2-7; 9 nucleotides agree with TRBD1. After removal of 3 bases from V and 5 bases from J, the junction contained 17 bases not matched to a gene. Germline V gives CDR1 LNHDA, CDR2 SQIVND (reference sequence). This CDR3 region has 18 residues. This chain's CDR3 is CASSIGGALGQGFHEQYF. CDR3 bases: TGTGCCAGTAGTATTGGAGGCGCCCTGGGACAGGGTTTCCACGAGCAGTACTTC.

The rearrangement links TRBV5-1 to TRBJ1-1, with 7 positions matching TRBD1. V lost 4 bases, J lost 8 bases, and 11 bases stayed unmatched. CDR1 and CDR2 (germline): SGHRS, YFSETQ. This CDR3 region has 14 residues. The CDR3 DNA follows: TGCGCCAGCAGCGAACCGGGACAGAGTCCCGAAGCTTTCTTT. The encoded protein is CASSEPGQSPEAFF.

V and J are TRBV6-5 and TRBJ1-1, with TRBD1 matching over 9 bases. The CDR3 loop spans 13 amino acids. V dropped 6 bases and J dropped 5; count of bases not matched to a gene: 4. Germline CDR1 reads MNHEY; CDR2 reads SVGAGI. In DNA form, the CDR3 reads TGTGCCAGCAGCCCGACAGGGGGAACTGAAGCTTTCTTT. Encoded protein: CASSPTGGTEAFF.

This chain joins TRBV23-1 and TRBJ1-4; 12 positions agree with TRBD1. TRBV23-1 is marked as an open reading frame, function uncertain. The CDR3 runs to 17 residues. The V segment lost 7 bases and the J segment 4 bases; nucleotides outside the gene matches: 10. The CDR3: CASTSRDRGQFNEKLFF. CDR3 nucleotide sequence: TGCGCCAGCACGTCCCGGGACAGGGGGCAATTTAATGAAAAACTGTTTTTT.

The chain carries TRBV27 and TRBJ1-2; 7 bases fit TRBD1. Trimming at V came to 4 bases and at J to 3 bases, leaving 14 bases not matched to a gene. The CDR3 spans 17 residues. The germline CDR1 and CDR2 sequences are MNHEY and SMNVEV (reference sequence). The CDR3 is CASSSNTGQAPYYGYTF. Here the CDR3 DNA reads TGTGCCAGCAGTTCAAACACCGGACAGGCCCCCTACTATGGCTACACCTTC.

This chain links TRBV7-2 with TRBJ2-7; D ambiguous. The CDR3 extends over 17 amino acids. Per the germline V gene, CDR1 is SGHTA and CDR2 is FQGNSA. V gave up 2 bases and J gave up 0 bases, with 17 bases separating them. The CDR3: CASSLSVGADTSYEQYF. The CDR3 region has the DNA TGTGCCAGCAGCTTATCGGTGGGTGCCGACACCTCCTACGAGCAGTACTTC. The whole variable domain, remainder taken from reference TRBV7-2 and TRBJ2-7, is GAGVSQSPSNKVTEKGKDVELRCDPISGHTALYWYRQSLGQGLEFLIYFQGNSAPDKSGLPSDRFSAERTGGSVSTLTIQRTQQEDSAVYLCASSLSVGADTSYEQYFGPGTRLTVT.

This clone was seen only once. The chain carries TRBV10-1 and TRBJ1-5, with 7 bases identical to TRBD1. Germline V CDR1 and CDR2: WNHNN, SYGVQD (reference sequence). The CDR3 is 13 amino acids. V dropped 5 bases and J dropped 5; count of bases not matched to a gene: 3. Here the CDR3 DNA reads TGCGCCAGCAGTCGAGACAGGGATCAGCCCCAGCATTTT. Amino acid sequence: CASSRDRDQPQHF.

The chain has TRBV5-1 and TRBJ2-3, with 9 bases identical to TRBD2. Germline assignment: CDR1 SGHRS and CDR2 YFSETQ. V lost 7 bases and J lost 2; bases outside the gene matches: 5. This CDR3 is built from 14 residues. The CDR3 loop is CASGGGGNTDTQYF. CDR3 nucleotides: TGCGCCAGCGGCGGGGGGGGGAACACAGATACGCAGTATTTT.